Listed below are T cell receptor beta chains from one sample, sequenced in a study of T cell clones after liver transplantation. Here immunoSEQ multiplex PCR was the method, and the copy in TCRdb shows in-frame clones only, minus some. The sample consists of more than 950 clones, under 65% of them appearing once. Which antigens these TCRs recognize remains unknown. Input material: CD4+ T cells from cultured PBMCs. These receptors were taken from a human patient who received a liver transplant. Among the T cells, some may be from the graft donor. CDR3s include the opening cysteine and the closing phenylalanine or tryptophan. D genes are given only for firm matches. Size is omitted from some rows. Given values are once, few, many or a class for expanded clones.

V: TRBV11-2
D: NA
J: TRBJ2-3
size: NA
CDR3: CASSSQAGPTDTQYF
DNA: TGTGCCAGCAGCTCCCAGGCGGGCCCCACAGATACGCAGTATTTT

V: TRBV7-9
D: NA
J: TRBJ2-5
size: NA
CDR3: CASSLVSETQYF
DNA: TGTGCCAGCAGCTTAGTTAGCGAGACCCAGTACTTC

V: TRBV5-1
D: NA
J: TRBJ2-1
size: NA
CDR3: CASSHGRVNEQFF
DNA: TGTGCCAGCAGCCACGGCAGGGTCAATGAGCAGTTCTTC

V: TRBV6-6
D: TRBD1
J: TRBJ1-2
size: few
CDR3: CASSQGASGYTF
DNA: TGTGCCAGCAGTCAGGGGGCTTCTGGCTACACCTTC

V: TRBV30
D: TRBD1
J: TRBJ1-1
size: few
CDR3: CAWDREGTEAFF
DNA: TGTGCCTGGGACAGGGAAGGGACTGAAGCTTTCTTT

V: TRBV5-1
D: NA
J: TRBJ2-3
size: NA
CDR3: CASSLGGDRTDTQYF
DNA: TGCGCCAGCAGCTTGGGTGGGGACCGCACAGATACGCAGTATTTT

V: TRBV9
D: TRBD2
J: TRBJ2-1
size: NA
CDR3: CASSVAVGTSGSNEQFF
DNA: TGTGCCAGCAGCGTAGCCGTTGGGACTAGCGGGAGCAATGAGCAGTTCTTC

V: TRBV5-1
D: TRBD1
J: TRBJ1-1
size: few
CDR3: CASSLGQGRDPGAFF
DNA: TGCGCCAGCAGCTTGGGACAGGGGAGGGACCCTGGAGCTTTCTTT

V: TRBV19
D: NA
J: TRBJ2-3
size: NA
CDR3: CASSIDDSEQYF
DNA: TGTGCCAGTAGTATAGACGACTCCGAGCAGTATTTT

V: TRBV18
D: NA
J: TRBJ2-1
size: NA
CDR3: CASSPPGGYEQFF
DNA: TGTGCCAGCTCACCACCTGGGGGTTACGAGCAGTTCTTC

V: TRBV5-4
D: TRBD2
J: TRBJ2-5
size: NA
CDR3: CASSLSGGAETQYF
DNA: TGTGCCAGCAGCTTGAGCGGGGGGGCCGAGACCCAGTACTTC

V: TRBV11-2
D: TRBD1
J: TRBJ1-2
size: NA
CDR3: CASSPTGGGGYTF
DNA: TGTGCCAGCAGTCCCACAGGGGGCGGCGGCTACACCTTC

V: TRBV7-2
D: TRBD1
J: TRBJ1-6
size: few
CDR3: CASSKGQLSYNSPLHF
DNA: TGTGCCAGCAGCAAGGGACAGCTCTCCTATAATTCACCCCTCCACTTT

V: TRBV5-4
D: NA
J: TRBJ2-1
size: NA
CDR3: CASSLGPSAYNEQFF
DNA: TGTGCCAGCAGCTTGGGCCCCTCGGCCTACAATGAGCAGTTCTTC

V: TRBV10-3
D: NA
J: TRBJ2-2
size: NA
CDR3: CAIRQNTGELFF
DNA: TGTGCCATCCGACAGAACACCGGGGAGCTGTTTTTT

V: TRBV5-1
D: NA
J: TRBJ1-5
size: large
CDR3: CASSPRGIEGNQPQHF
DNA: TGCGCCAGCAGCCCCCGGGGTATTGAGGGCAATCAGCCCCAGCATTTT

V: TRBV28
D: NA
J: TRBJ2-7
size: NA
CDR3: CASSLRSPYEQYF
DNA: TGTGCCAGCAGTTTACGGAGCCCCTACGAGCAGTATTTC

V: TRBV5-1
D: TRBD1
J: TRBJ2-3
size: NA
CDR3: CASSPTHTGVVADTQYF
DNA: TGCGCCAGCAGCCCAACACACACAGGGGTTGTGGCAGATACGCAGTATTTT

V: TRBV19
D: NA
J: TRBJ1-1
size: large
CDR3: CASSILSLGVMNTEAFF
DNA: TGTGCCAGTAGTATTCTTTCCCTCGGAGTTATGAACACTGAAGCTTTCTTT

V: TRBV7-2
D: TRBD2
J: TRBJ2-2
size: NA
CDR3: CASSLGREGRAGELFF
DNA: TGTGCCAGCAGCTTAGGGCGGGAGGGTAGAGCCGGGGAGCTGTTTTTT

V: TRBV28
D: TRBD1
J: TRBJ1-1
size: NA
CDR3: CASRGWGQDAALSMNTEAFF
DNA: TGTGCCAGCAGGGGATGGGGACAGGACGCCGCACTATCTATGAACACTGAAGCTTTCTTT

V: TRBV19
D: NA
J: TRBJ2-2
size: few
CDR3: CASKANTGELFF
DNA: TGTGCCAGTAAGGCCAACACCGGGGAGCTGTTTTTT

V: TRBV9
D: NA
J: TRBJ1-1
size: NA
CDR3: CASSSNQGNTEAFF
DNA: TGTGCCAGCAGCAGCAATCAGGGGAACACTGAAGCTTTCTTT

V: TRBV12-5
D: NA
J: TRBJ1-5
size: few
CDR3: CASGLSQGNQPQHF
DNA: TGTGCTAGTGGTTTGAGCCAGGGAAATCAGCCCCAGCATTTT